Listed here are 21 T cell receptor beta chains from one sample, sequenced in a study of blood T cell repertoires in COVID-19. Generated by immunoSEQ multiplex PCR, the TCRdb table keeps only in-frame clones and is missing some. The table has 200,000 to 250,000 clones, 75% to 90% seen once. The sequencing input was peripheral blood. The receptors were gathered from a man aged 55 to 70 who had recovered from COVID-19.

The table lists this clone with a count of one. CDR3 nucleotide sequence: TGTGCCAGCAGCCAAGTCCCGACAGGGATCTACGAGCAGTACTTC. It is translated as CASSQVPTGIYEQYF. This chain uses TRBV14 with TRBJ2-7, with 7 bases identical to TRBD1. With V trimmed by 1 base and J by 3 bases, 6 bases remained unmatched. CDR1 and CDR2 (germline): SGHDN, FVKESK. This CDR3 has 15 amino acids.

The rearrangement uses TRBV6-5 and TRBJ1-4, with 9 bases identical to TRBD1. V lost 0 bases and J lost 6; bases outside the gene matches: 2. This CDR3 has 15 amino acids. Germline-derived CDR1 and CDR2 are MNHEY and SVGAGI. CDR3: CASSYSWDRDEKLFF. In nucleotides, the CDR3 is TGTGCCAGCAGTTACTCGTGGGACAGGGATGAAAAACTGTTTTTT.

V is TRBV5-4 and J is TRBJ2-2; the D gene is possibly TRBD1 (5 bases). The CDR3 has 15 amino acids. Germline V gene sequence: CDR1 SGHNT, CDR2 YYREEE (reference sequence). V lost 5 bases and J 5 bases, leaving 16 bases between the germline ends. The CDR3: CASSSVQGRTGELFF. For the CDR3, the DNA is TGTGCCAGCAGTTCTGTCCAGGGAAGAACCGGGGAGCTGTTTTTT.

The chain carries TRBV4-3 and TRBJ2-7, with 11 bases identical to TRBD2. CDR1 and CDR2 (germline): LGHNA, YSLEER. The CDR3 consists of 15 residues. V lost 4 bases and J lost 4; bases outside the gene matches: 6. CDR3 in amino acids: CASSRELAGVYEQYF. Here the CDR3 DNA reads TGCGCCAGCAGCCGCGAACTAGCGGGAGTGTACGAGCAGTACTTC.

The chain has TRBV19 and TRBJ1-1; unclear D gene. The V gene lost 3 bases and the J gene lost 4 bases, with 9 bases spanning the gap. The CDR3 contains 13 residues. CDR1 is LNHDA and CDR2 is SQIVND in the germline V gene (reference sequence). CDR3 loop: CASSMVLSTEAFF. The CDR3 DNA sequence: TGTGCCAGTAGTATGGTGCTCAGCACTGAAGCTTTCTTT.

The rearrangement joins TRBV18 to TRBJ1-1; 7 nucleotides match TRBD1. The CDR3 is made up of 14 amino acids. V shed 6 bases, J shed 0 bases, and the junction held 4 bases outside the gene matches. Germline V gives CDR1 KGHSH, CDR2 LQKENI. As DNA, the CDR3 is TGTGCCAGCTCCCACGGACAGGTGAACACTGAAGCTTTCTTT. It translates to CASSHGQVNTEAFF.

This clone was picked up one time. V is TRBV6-5 and J is TRBJ2-1, with TRBD2 matching 9 bases. The CDR3 has 15 residues. J was trimmed by 8 bases and V by 4 bases; bases with no gene match: 9. From germline, CDR1 is MNHEY and CDR2 SVGAGI. The CDR3 nucleotides are TGTGCCAGCAGTTCCCCCCGGAGCGGGAGGCATGAGCAGTTCTTC. Translation gives CASSSPRSGRHEQFF.

DNA for the CDR3: TGTGCCAGCAGCCAAGGCCAGGGGGTATTCTTC. Translation gives CASSQGQGVFF. V gene TRBV3-1 (or the pseudogene TRBV3-2) combines with J gene TRBJ2-1, with 7 nucleotides matching TRBD1. The germline V gene encodes CDR1 LGHDT and CDR2 YNNKEL (reference sequence). CDR3 length: 11 amino acids. With V trimmed by 1 base and J by 16 bases, 4 bases remained unmatched.

The chain links TRBV6-5 to TRBJ2-1; TRBD2 might be the D (5 bases). CDR3 size: 15 residues. Germline V CDR1 and CDR2: MNHEY, SVGAGI. V lost 7 bases, J lost 6 bases, and 19 bases lay in between. The DNA for the CDR3 is TGTGCCAGCACTAAAGAGCGGCTGATGTCCAATGAGCAGTTCTTC. Translated, it gives CASTKERLMSNEQFF.

This clone was detected only once. The chain links TRBV6-6 to TRBJ1-1; D gene unclear. Germline values: CDR1 MNHNY, CDR2 SVGAGI (reference sequence). The V end was cut by 2 bases, the J end by 8 bases, with 18 bases between. CDR3 length: 15 amino acids. Here the CDR3 DNA reads TGTGCCAGCAGTTACGAGATACGTCCGTTATTGGAAGCTTTCTTT. Amino acid sequence: CASSYEIRPLLEAFF.

The chain combines TRBV11-1 with TRBJ2-7; a weak D match, TRBD2 (6 bases). Trimming pared 4 bases from V and 3 bases from J, leaving 16 bases between. The CDR3 has 15 residues. Looked up from germline, CDR1 is SGHAT and CDR2 is FQDESV (reference sequence). CDR3 sequence (DNA): TGTGCCAGCAGCTCCCCGGGGGACGGATACTACGAGCAGTACTTC. This gives the protein CASSSPGDGYYEQYF.

This clone was recorded once. The V and J genes are TRBV5-1 and TRBJ1-2; tentatively, D is TRBD1 (6 bases). This CDR3 has 15 amino acids. V shed 0 bases and J shed 0 bases, with 9 bases lying between them. In germline, CDR1 is SGHRS, CDR2 YFSETQ. CDR3 loop: CASSLDTGTNYGYTF. The CDR3 region has the DNA TGCGCCAGCAGCTTGGATACAGGGACTAACTATGGCTACACCTTC.

The chain recombines TRBV15 with TRBJ1-2, with a tentative D call TRBD1 (5 bases). The CDR3 is 14 residues long. Germline V gives CDR1 LNHNV, CDR2 YYDKDF (reference sequence). The V gene lost 5 bases and the J gene lost 7 bases, with 17 bases spanning the gap. CDR3 sequence: CATSRNEGALGYTF. The CDR3 DNA follows: TGTGCCACCAGCCGTAACGAAGGGGCGCTTGGCTACACCTTC.

The chain recombines TRBV30 with TRBJ2-3; D is possibly TRBD1 (6 bases). Trimming shortened V by 8 bases and J by 1 base, and 16 bases separated the two germline ends. Germline assignment: CDR1 GTSNPN and CDR2 SVGIG (reference sequence). This CDR3 is built from 14 residues. The CDR3 DNA reads TGTGCCCTAAACCGGGACACCCGCACAGATACGCAGTATTTT. This translates into CALNRDTRTDTQYF.

V and J are TRBV2 and TRBJ1-5; the match to TRBD1 covers 9 bases. The CDR3 has 15 residues. The J segment lost 2 bases and the V segment lost 6 bases, leaving 5 bases of the junction unmatched. Germline CDR1 SNHLY, CDR2 FYNNEI. DNA for the CDR3: TGTGCCAGCAGCCCGGGACAGGGAGGCAATCAGCCCCAGCATTTT. Translating it yields CASSPGQGGNQPQHF.

This clone has just a few counts. V usage is TRBV3-1 (or the pseudogene TRBV3-2) and J usage is TRBJ1-2, with 10 bases aligning to TRBD1. Germline V gene lookup returns CDR1 LGHDT and CDR2 YNNKEL (reference sequence). J gave up 2 bases and V 7 bases, and 4 bases lay outside the gene matches. The CDR3 contains 14 residues. CDR3 amino acids: CASTRQGANYGYTF. CDR3 sequence (DNA): TGTGCCAGCACCCGACAGGGGGCGAACTATGGCTACACCTTC.

About this clone itself: Germline is not matched at one junction end, which may reflect a read error. The rearrangement uses TRBV19 and TRBJ2-1; 10 positions match TRBD2. This CDR3 comprises 17 residues. Germline V gene lookup returns CDR1 LNHDA and CDR2 SQIVND (reference sequence). CDR3 amino acids: CASMVRKLAGLYHEQFF. In DNA, the CDR3 is TGTGCCAGTATGGTCAGAAAACTAGCGGGGCTCTACCATGAGCAGTTCTTC.

The V gene is TRBV30, the J gene TRBJ2-6; D is perhaps TRBD2 (6 bases). V was clipped by 4 bases and J by 4 bases, with 23 bases between them. CDR3 length equals 18 residues. Germline lookup yields CDR1 GTSNPN and CDR2 SVGIG (reference sequence). The CDR3 DNA follows: TGTGCCTGGACCGCGGACCCCGGGAGTAGGCCCGGGGCCAACGTCCTGACTTTC. Translation: CAWTADPGSRPGANVLTF.

The rearrangement joins TRBV3-1 (or the pseudogene TRBV3-2) to TRBJ2-1; D unclear. Germline V gives CDR1 LGHDT, CDR2 YNNKEL (reference sequence). The CDR3 sequence is 15 residues long. Trimming removed 1 base from V and 4 bases from J, with 11 bases in between. CDR3 sequence reads: CASSQAVAAYNEQFF. CDR3 nucleotide sequence: TGTGCCAGCAGCCAAGCGGTAGCAGCATACAATGAGCAGTTCTTC.

The chain combines TRBV19 with TRBJ2-5; D is unresolved. V gave up 7 bases and J gave up 2 bases, with 5 bases separating them. The germline CDR1 and CDR2 sequences are LNHDA and SQIVND (reference sequence). The CDR3 runs to 11 residues. CDR3 nucleotide sequence: TGTGCCAGTAAGAGGCAAGAGACCCAGTACTTC. The encoded protein is CASKRQETQYF.

The rearrangement links TRBV24-1 to TRBJ2-1, with 8 bases aligning to TRBD1. Germline V gene sequence: CDR1 KGHDR, CDR2 SFDVKD. The V and J ends lost 3 bases and 7 bases, in that order; junction bases with no gene match: 4. This CDR3 is 14 amino acids long. As DNA, the CDR3 is TGTGCCACCAGTGATGCAGGGGGCAATAATGAGCAGTTCTTC. Protein: CATSDAGGNNEQFF.